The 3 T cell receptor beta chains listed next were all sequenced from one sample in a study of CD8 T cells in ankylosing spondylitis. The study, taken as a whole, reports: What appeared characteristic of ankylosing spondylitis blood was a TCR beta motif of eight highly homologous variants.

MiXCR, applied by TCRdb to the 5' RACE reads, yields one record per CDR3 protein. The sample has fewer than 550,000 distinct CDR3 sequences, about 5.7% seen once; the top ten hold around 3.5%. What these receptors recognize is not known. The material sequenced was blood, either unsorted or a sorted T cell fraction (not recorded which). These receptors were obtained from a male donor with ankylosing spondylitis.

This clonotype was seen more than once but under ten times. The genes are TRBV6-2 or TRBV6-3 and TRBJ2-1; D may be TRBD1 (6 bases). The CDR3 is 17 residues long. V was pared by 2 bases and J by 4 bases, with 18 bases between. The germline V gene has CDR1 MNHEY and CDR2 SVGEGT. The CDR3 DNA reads TGTGCCAGCAGTTACCGCGTCGGTCGGACAGAATACAATGAGCAGTTCTTC. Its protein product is CASSYRVGRTEYNEQFF.

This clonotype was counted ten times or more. In DNA, the CDR3 is TGTGCCAGCAGTTTAATCGGTATATATGGCTACACCTTC. This encodes CASSLIGIYGYTF. V gene TRBV12-3 or TRBV12-4 combines with J gene TRBJ1-2; D call uncertain. V was cut by 2 bases and J by 5 bases, with 9 bases left in between. The CDR3 is 13 residues long.

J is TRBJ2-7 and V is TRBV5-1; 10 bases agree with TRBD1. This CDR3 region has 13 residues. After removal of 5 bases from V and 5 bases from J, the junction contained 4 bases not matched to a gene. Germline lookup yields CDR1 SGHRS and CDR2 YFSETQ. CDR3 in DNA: TGCGCCAGCAGACGGGACAGGGGACACGAGCAGTACTTC. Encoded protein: CASRRDRGHEQYF.